This T cell receptor (beta chain) is drawn from a study of shared clonotypes between healthy human individuals. The ends were cut back, 5 bases at V and 0 bases at J, with 11 bases in the middle. The CDR3 contains 14 residues. Per the germline V gene, CDR1 is MNHEY and CDR2 is SMNVEV (reference sequence). Assay used: immunoSEQ multiplex PCR; TCRdb lists only in-frame clones, some missing. The sample consists of over a million clones, around 97% of them appearing once. The genes are TRBV27 and TRBJ2-7, with D perhaps TRBD1 or TRBD2 (5 bases each). The source is a man aged 25 to 45 in good health. Material for sequencing was naive CD4+ T cells sorted from blood. Documented subset: CD45RA+ positively selected. The CDR3 nucleotides read TGTGCCAGCAGTAACCGGGACGGCTCCTACGAGCAGTACTTC. It encodes CASSNRDGSYEQYF.